Listed below are T cell receptor beta chains from one sample, sequenced in a study of T cell changes during pregnancy in multiple sclerosis. Assay used: immunoSEQ multiplex PCR; TCRdb lists only in-frame clones, some missing. This repertoire shows around 97,000 clones, over 75% found once; its top ten account for 0.7% to 0.9%. The source was peripheral blood, collected in the second trimester of pregnancy. These receptors came from a female donor in good health, enrolled as a control in a pregnancy study. Each CDR3 is given with its conserved first and last residue. A D gene is named only where the DNA matches it firmly. Expanded clones are given a class, and other clones once, few, many or no size at all.

TRBJ2-1 TRBV18 NA NA CASSPNSGESYNEQFF TGTGCCAGCTCACCAAACAGTGGGGAGTCCTACAATGAGCAGTTCTTC
TRBJ1-2 TRBV27 NA NA CASRTVRGYTYTF TGTGCCAGCAGGACGGTCCGGGGGTACACCTACACCTTC
TRBJ2-7 TRBV19 few NA CASTGDNGYEQYF TGTGCCAGTACGGGGGATAATGGGTACGAGCAGTACTTC
TRBJ1-2 TRBV5-6 NA TRBD1 CASSLLVRDSYGYTF TGTGCCAGCAGCTTGTTGGTCCGGGACAGCTATGGCTACACCTTC
TRBJ2-7 TRBV7-2 NA TRBD2 CASSGTSGRAHEQYF TGTGCCAGCAGCGGGACTAGCGGGAGGGCCCACGAGCAGTACTTC
TRBJ1-2 TRBV4-1 NA TRBD1 CASSQDESGGYGYTF TGCGCCAGCAGCCAAGATGAGTCAGGGGGCTATGGCTACACCTTC
TRBJ1-5 TRBV4-3 once NA CASSQDDMGNQPQHF TGCGCCAGCAGCCAAGATGACATGGGCAATCAGCCCCAGCATTTT
TRBJ2-7 TRBV15 NA TRBD1 CATSNDRAWGQYF TGTGCCACCAGCAACGACAGGGCCTGGGGGCAGTACTTC
TRBJ2-7 TRBV19 NA NA CASSRQEGPYEQYF TGTGCCAGTAGTCGGCAGGAGGGTCCCTACGAGCAGTACTTC
TRBJ1-1 TRBV27 once NA CASADRRVYPEAFF TGTGCCAGCGCGGATCGCAGGGTTTATCCTGAAGCTTTCTTT